Below, one T cell receptor (beta chain) is given with its context. The data were taken from a study of blood T cell repertoires in COVID-19. Trimming shortened V by 0 bases and J by 1 base, and 6 bases separated the two germline ends. Germline V CDR1 and CDR2: MNHEY, SVGAGI. There are 14 residues in the CDR3. Source study methods: It was from reference gene primer amplification that nucleated cell counts were estimated. Profiling relied on immunoSEQ multiplex PCR, and the TCRdb table lists in-frame clones only, not all of them. V, J and clone size are taken as reported in that table, and D and trimming were inferred from the DNA itself. The sample lists about 280,000 clones, around nine tenths seen once, with less than 15% in the top ten.

Sequenced: peripheral blood. The receptor comes from a woman in her seventies with COVID-19, enrolled during active disease. This chain joins TRBV6-5 and TRBJ1-1; D unresolved. This chain's CDR3 is CASSYSAWNTEAFF. For the CDR3, the DNA is TGTGCCAGCAGTTACTCCGCGTGGAACACTGAAGCTTTCTTT.